The 21 T cell receptor beta chains below come from one sample, sequenced in a study of shared clonotypes between healthy human individuals. Libraries were prepared by immunoSEQ multiplex PCR; TCRdb keeps only in-frame clonotypes and omits some of them. The table lists approximately 2,000,000 clones, 85% to 95% of them singletons. Sequencing was done on a sample of naive CD4+ T cells from PBMCs. Subset meaning: CD45RA+ positively selected. The receptors derive from a man between 18 and 29 years old in good health. Some clones in this sample may be carry-over from other donors' samples.

V and J are TRBV4-1 and TRBJ2-7; 7 nucleotides align to TRBD1. There are 14 residues in the CDR3. Germline lookup yields CDR1 MGHRA and CDR2 YSYEKL. V lost 5 bases, J lost 3 bases, and 7 bases stayed unmatched. CDR3 coding DNA: TGCGCCAGCAGCGAGTCCCCAGGGGGCTACGAGCAGTACTTC. It translates to CASSESPGGYEQYF.

This clone was recorded once. The CDR3 loop reads CASSLGQTDTQYF. The CDR3 DNA sequence: TGTGCCAGCAGCTTGGGACAGACAGATACGCAGTATTTT. The chain recombines TRBV5-4 with TRBJ2-3; TRBD1 is a possible D gene (5 bases). In germline, CDR1 is SGHNT, CDR2 YYREEE (reference sequence). Trimming removed 0 bases at V and 3 bases at J, with 5 bases between. This CDR3 region has 13 residues.

This clone was observed a single time. V and J are TRBV11-3 and TRBJ2-2; TRBD1 aligns across 8 bases. The CDR3 loop spans 15 amino acids. CDR1 is SGHNT, CDR2 YENEEA, per germline. The J segment lost 3 bases and the V segment lost 5 bases, leaving 5 bases of the junction unmatched. The CDR3 coding sequence is TGTGCCAGCAGCCGGACAGGGTCGGACACCGGGGAGCTGTTTTTT. Its translation is CASSRTGSDTGELFF. The whole variable domain, remainder taken from reference TRBV11-3 and TRBJ2-2, is EAGVVQSPRYKIIEKKQPVAFWCNPISGHNTLYWYLQNLGQGPELLIRYENEEAVDDSQLPKDRFSAERLKGVDSTLKIQPAELGDSAVYLCASSRTGSDTGELFFGEGSRLTVL.

CDR3: CASSLGEKNTEAFF. The CDR3 coding sequence is TGTGCCAGCAGCCTAGGTGAGAAGAACACTGAAGCTTTCTTT. The chain joins TRBV7-8 to TRBJ1-1; D remains unclear. Germline lookup yields CDR1 SGHVS and CDR2 FQNEAQ. Trimming pared 5 bases from V and 1 base from J, leaving 11 bases between. The CDR3 has 14 amino acids.

Written as DNA, the CDR3 is TGTGCCAGCAGCCCAAGACTCCGGGGAGAGACCCAGTACTTC. It is translated as CASSPRLRGETQYF. This chain connects TRBV7-3 to TRBJ2-5, with D perhaps TRBD2 (5 bases). V lost 5 bases and J 4 bases, leaving 14 bases between the germline ends. CDR1 and CDR2 (germline): SGHTA, FQGTGA. This CDR3 has 14 residues.

This clone was counted between two and nine times. The rearrangement uses TRBV18 and TRBJ1-1; no clear D. Germline V gives CDR1 KGHSH, CDR2 LQKENI. This CDR3 comprises 14 residues. Trimming removed 2 bases from V and 8 bases from J, with 15 bases in between. CDR3 bases: TGTGCCAGCTCACCAGACGGACGGAGGTTAGAAGCTTTCTTT. It is translated as CASSPDGRRLEAFF.

This clone appeared a single time. The chain is built from TRBV5-5 and TRBJ2-7; D might be TRBD1 (5 bases). CDR1 is SGHKS and CDR2 is YYEKEE in the germline V gene (reference sequence). The CDR3 is made up of 15 amino acids. V was shortened by 1 base and J by 4 bases, with 15 bases between the two germline ends. This chain's CDR3 is CASSLFLPGSYEQYF. As DNA, the CDR3 is TGTGCCAGCAGCTTGTTTTTGCCAGGGTCATACGAGCAGTACTTC.

The V gene is TRBV6-1, the J gene TRBJ2-7, with 9 nucleotides matching TRBD2. Germline loops: CDR1 MNHNS, CDR2 SASEGT. The V gene end was trimmed by 4 bases and the J gene end by 3 bases; junction bases not matched to a gene: 16. The CDR3 covers 18 residues. In DNA, the CDR3 is TGTGCCAGCAGTGCCTCACCCTCGACTAGCGGAGCCGGCTACGAGCAGTACTTC. Translation gives CASSASPSTSGAGYEQYF.

This clone was seen once. The chain recombines TRBV12-5 with TRBJ2-1, with D unclear. Germline loops: CDR1 LGHNT, CDR2 FRNRAP. This CDR3 spans 12 amino acids. Between the trimmed V and J ends, which lost 1 base and 6 bases, there was a span of 4 bases. The CDR3 DNA reads as TGTGCTAGTGGTTTGGAATTCAATGAGCAGTTCTTC. Translating it yields CASGLEFNEQFF.

The gene calls are TRBV5-1 and TRBJ2-7; TRBD1 or TRBD2 may be the D gene (6 bases each). V lost 4 bases and J lost 0, with 11 bases in between. Germline V gene sequence: CDR1 SGHRS, CDR2 YFSETQ. The CDR3 length is 14 residues. The chain's CDR3 is CASSIAGHSYEQYF. Here the CDR3 DNA reads TGCGCCAGCAGCATTGCGGGACACTCCTACGAGCAGTACTTC.

The DNA of the CDR3 is TGTGCCAGCAGCTCAACGCGGGCCTCTGGGGCCAACGTCCTGACTTTC. It yields the protein CASSSTRASGANVLTF. The genes are TRBV7-7 and TRBJ2-6; possible D gene TRBD2, 5 bases. CDR3 size: 16 residues. Germline CDR1 and CDR2: SSHAT and FNYEAQ (reference sequence). The V end was cut by 4 bases, the J end by 0 bases, with 10 bases between.

The CDR3: CASSYQSKAFF. The DNA of the CDR3 is TGTGCCAGCAGTTACCAGAGTAAAGCTTTCTTT. V gene TRBV6-5 combines with J gene TRBJ1-1; D gene uncertain. This CDR3 comprises 11 residues. Germline lookup yields CDR1 MNHEY and CDR2 SVGAGI. The V and J ends lost 2 bases and 9 bases respectively, with 7 bases between them.

This clone was detected only a few times. The chain couples TRBV7-9 to TRBJ1-4, with 8 bases matching TRBD1. The junction had 0 bases not matched to a gene; V was cut back by 1 base and J by 14 bases. CDR1 is SEHNR and CDR2 is FQNEAQ in the germline V gene (reference sequence). The CDR3 is 11 amino acids. The CDR3 spells CASSLGDRLFF. Here the CDR3 DNA reads TGTGCCAGCAGCTTAGGGGACAGGCTGTTTTTT.

This chain uses TRBV5-4 with TRBJ2-2; TRBD2 might be the D (5 bases). V lost 0 bases and J lost 5, with 14 bases in between. Germline CDR1 reads SGHNT; CDR2 reads YYREEE (reference sequence). CDR3 length: 16 amino acids. CDR3 sequence reads: CASSLGSAGGTGELFF. DNA of the CDR3: TGTGCCAGCAGCTTGGGGTCGGCGGGCGGTACCGGGGAGCTGTTTTTT.

The V gene is TRBV6-1, the J gene TRBJ1-2; no firm D call. Germline V CDR1 and CDR2: MNHNS, SASEGT. The length of the CDR3 is 12 residues. The germline V and J ends were trimmed by 9 bases and 2 bases, with 10 bases remaining between them. CDR3 sequence (DNA): TGTGCCAGTCAGCAAAGGAACTATGGCTACACCTTC. Translating it yields CASQQRNYGYTF.

This chain uses TRBV7-9 with TRBJ2-1, with D unclear. V was cut by 0 bases and J by 6 bases, with 9 bases left in between. Germline V gives CDR1 SEHNR, CDR2 FQNEAQ (reference sequence). This CDR3 has 14 residues. DNA for the CDR3: TGTGCCAGCAGCTTAGCACTTAAGGTCAATGAGCAGTTCTTC. It codes for CASSLALKVNEQFF.

The chain carries TRBV7-8 and TRBJ1-1, with TRBD1 matching 7 bases. The germline gives CDR1 SGHVS, CDR2 FQNEAQ. Trimming removed 2 bases from V and 5 bases from J; junction bases left unmatched: 11. The CDR3 is 16 amino acids. The CDR3 sequence: CASSLLSKGARTEAFF. CDR3 nucleotide sequence: TGTGCCAGCAGCTTATTATCGAAGGGGGCGCGGACTGAAGCTTTCTTT.

The chain combines TRBV18 with TRBJ1-1, with a weak D call TRBD1 (6 bases). V was pared by 6 bases and J by 4 bases, with 18 bases between. From germline, CDR1 is KGHSH and CDR2 LQKENI. The CDR3 length is 15 residues. The CDR3 loop reads CASSEGGGKSTEAFF. Written as DNA, the CDR3 is TGTGCCAGCTCCGAAGGGGGGGGGAAGAGCACTGAAGCTTTCTTT.

The V and J genes are TRBV10-1 and TRBJ2-1; 8 bases map to TRBD1. V lost 0 bases, J lost 0 bases, and 16 bases stayed unmatched. CDR3 size: 21 residues. CDR1 WNHNN and CDR2 SYGVQD come from the germline V gene (reference sequence). As DNA, the CDR3 is TGCGCCAGCAGTGAGTCGAGGGTCAGGGGGCGTTTATACGGCTCCTACAATGAGCAGTTCTTC. Encoded protein: CASSESRVRGRLYGSYNEQFF.

V is TRBV28 and J is TRBJ2-1; 10 bases map to TRBD2. V trimming: 3 bases; J trimming: 9 bases; junction bases outside the gene matches: 8. The CDR3 sequence is 15 residues long. Germline V gene lookup returns CDR1 MDHEN and CDR2 SYDVKM. The CDR3 DNA reads as TGTGCCAGCAGTTTTATCCTAGCGGGAGTGGCTGAGCAGTTCTTC. Protein: CASSFILAGVAEQFF.

This clone was observed a single time. V gene TRBV6-5 combines with J gene TRBJ2-3, with D possibly matching TRBD2 (5 bases). Trimming shortened V by 3 bases and J by 0 bases, and 10 bases separated the two germline ends. This CDR3 has 15 amino acids. Per germline, CDR1 MNHEY and CDR2 SVGAGI. DNA for the CDR3: TGTGCCAGCAGTTATTTAGCGAAGAGCACAGATACGCAGTATTTT. Its translation is CASSYLAKSTDTQYF.